These 14 T cell receptor beta chains originate from one sample sequenced in a study of breast tumors, draining lymph nodes, adjacent tissues. TCRdb analysed the multiplex PCR reads with MiXCR anew, one entry per CDR3 protein. The profile covers fewer than 300,000 distinct CDR3 sequences, with about 32% appearing a single time and 1.4% taken by the ten largest. Breast cancer patients provided tissue from their axillary draining lymph nodes. The material sequenced was axillary lymph node tissue. These receptors were collected from a female donor with breast cancer. Some clones in this sample may be carry-over from other donors' samples.

This clonotype was observed many times. This chain joins TRBV5-1 and TRBJ2-3; 8 nucleotides match TRBD2. V was clipped by 7 bases and J by 5 bases; unmatched bases: 9. This CDR3 contains 14 residues. The germline V gene encodes CDR1 SGHRS and CDR2 YFSETQ. The CDR3 reads CASYTSGAGDTQYF. The CDR3 DNA reads as TGCGCCAGCTACACTAGCGGAGCTGGAGATACGCAGTATTTT. The whole variable domain, remainder taken from reference TRBV5-1 and TRBJ2-3, is KAGVTQTPRYLIKTRGQQVTLSCSPISGHRSVSWYQQTPGQGLQFLFEYFSETQRNKGNFPGRFSGRQFSNSRSEMNVSTLELGDSALYLCASYTSGAGDTQYFGPGTRLTVL.

The chain uses TRBV5-1 and TRBJ2-5; D is unclear. CDR3 size: 11 residues. The ends were cut back, 3 bases at V and 7 bases at J, with 7 bases in the middle. Germline V CDR1 and CDR2: SGHRS, YFSETQ. CDR3 bases: TGCGCCAGCAGCTCCCTGGGGACCCAGTACTTC. This encodes CASSSLGTQYF.

The table lists this clonotype with a few counts. Just one base apart from a much larger clone, this may be a read error. This chain uses TRBV5-1 with TRBJ2-7; 8 bases agree with TRBD1. V dropped 4 bases and J dropped 4; count of bases not matched to a gene: 13. The CDR3 is 16 amino acids. CDR1 SGHRS and CDR2 YFSETQ come from the germline V gene. The CDR3 DNA reads as TGCGCCAGCAGCCTCGTTAGGACAGGGAGCGGATACGAGCAGTACTTC. This sequence encodes CASSLVRTGSGYEQYF.

At least ten counts were recorded for this clonotype. The rearrangement joins TRBV19 to TRBJ1-2, with D perhaps TRBD1 (6 bases). Germline CDR1 reads LNHDA; CDR2 reads SQIVND (reference sequence). The length of the CDR3 is 15 residues. V shed 0 bases and J shed 4 bases, with 12 bases lying between them. The CDR3 spells CASSIDFGGAYGYTF. The DNA for the CDR3 is TGTGCCAGTAGTATAGATTTCGGGGGGGCCTATGGCTACACCTTC. The full variable domain, in which reference TRBV19 and TRBJ1-2 provide the parts outside the CDR3, is DGGITQSPKYLFRKEGQNVTLSCEQNLNHDAMYWYRQDPGQGLRLIYYSQIVNDFQKGDIAEGYSVSREKKESFPLTVTSAQKNPTAFYLCASSIDFGGAYGYTFGSGTRLTVV.

Comments on this clonotype: A much larger clone differs by one base, so this may be a read error. The chain couples TRBV10-3 to TRBJ2-4, with TRBD1 matching 7 bases. Germline CDR1 ENHRY, CDR2 SYGVKD. The CDR3 runs to 16 residues. CDR3 in DNA: TGTGCCATCAGTGACACAGGGGATCTAGCCAAAAACACTCAGTACTTC. Translation gives CAISDTGDLAKNTQYF.

This clonotype was counted ten times or more. V gene TRBV5-6 combines with J gene TRBJ1-5; maybe TRBD1 (6 bases). Trimming shortened V by 0 bases and J by 7 bases, and 11 bases separated the two germline ends. The germline gives CDR1 SGHDT, CDR2 YYEEEE. This CDR3 spans 14 amino acids. The CDR3 spells CASSLGDIHQPQHF. The CDR3 bases are TGTGCCAGCAGCTTGGGGGACATTCACCAGCCCCAGCATTTT. The variable domain in full, with the rest retrieved from reference TRBV5-6 and TRBJ1-5, is DAGVTQSPTHLIKTRGQQVTLRCSPKSGHDTVSWYQQALGQGPQFIFQYYEEEERQRGNFPDRFSGHQFPNYSSELNVNALLLGDSALYLCASSLGDIHQPQHFGDGTRLSIL.

The sample holds many counts of this clonotype. The CDR3 is CASIGPKETQYF. The CDR3 DNA reads TGTGCCAGTATTGGGCCGAAAGAGACCCAGTACTTC. The rearrangement uses TRBV19 and TRBJ2-5; no definite D call. Trimming stripped 7 bases from V and 3 bases from J, with 9 bases between. Germline CDR1 LNHDA, CDR2 SQIVND (reference sequence). CDR3 length equals 12 residues.

This chain links TRBV5-1 with TRBJ2-7; TRBD1 matches 7 bases. The CDR3 is made up of 13 amino acids. The junction had 2 bases not matched to a gene; V was cut back by 3 bases and J by 2 bases. Germline CDR1 SGHRS, CDR2 YFSETQ. CDR3 amino acids: CASSWDSAYEQYF. The CDR3 nucleotides are TGCGCCAGCAGCTGGGACAGCGCCTACGAGCAGTACTTC.

The table lists this clonotype with many counts. The J gene is TRBJ2-2, the V gene TRBV4-3; D is unresolved. CDR1 and CDR2 from the germline V gene are LGHNA and YSLEER. The V and J ends lost 0 bases and 5 bases respectively, with 10 bases between them. This CDR3 comprises 15 residues. CDR3 sequence: CASSQDRSRTGELFF. CDR3 sequence (DNA): TGCGCCAGCAGCCAAGATAGGAGCCGAACCGGGGAGCTGTTTTTT.

This clonotype was recorded many times. The chain recombines TRBV5-6 with TRBJ2-6; 9 bases line up with TRBD1. J gave up 4 bases and V 2 bases, and 13 bases lay outside the gene matches. CDR1 and CDR2 (germline): SGHDT, YYEEEE. This CDR3 spans 19 amino acids. CDR3 amino acids: CASSFRSGQGLTGANVLTF. The CDR3 DNA reads TGTGCCAGCAGCTTTCGTAGCGGACAGGGGCTTACCGGGGCCAACGTCCTGACTTTC.

This clonotype was seen ten or more times. The rearrangement joins TRBV5-4 to TRBJ2-5; 7 positions match TRBD2. Germline V CDR1 and CDR2: SGHNT, YYREEE (reference sequence). The CDR3 spans 15 residues. V shed 0 bases and J 2 bases; nucleotides not matched to a gene: 4. The CDR3 nucleotides read TGTGCCAGCAGCTTGGCTACTAGCGCGCAAGAGACCCAGTACTTC. It encodes CASSLATSAQETQYF.

This clonotype has ten or more counts. The chain joins TRBV12-3 or TRBV12-4 to TRBJ2-7, with D maybe TRBD2 (6 bases). The CDR3 extends over 13 amino acids. Trimming took off 6 bases at V and 5 bases at J, with 14 bases between the two ends. CDR3 sequence reads: CASSPRLGHEQYF. CDR3 bases: TGTGCCAGCAGCCCGAGACTAGGCCACGAGCAGTACTTC.

This clonotype was detected ten times or more. The chain couples TRBV19 to TRBJ1-3, with a possible D match to TRBD1 (5 bases). The V end was cut by 3 bases, the J end by 2 bases, with 14 bases between. Per germline, CDR1 LNHDA and CDR2 SQIVND (reference sequence). The CDR3 loop spans 16 amino acids. As DNA, the CDR3 is TGTGCCAGTAGTATCCCTCGCAGGGCTGCTGGAAACACCATATATTTT. Translating it yields CASSIPRRAAGNTIYF.

Comment on this clonotype: This may stem from a read error, because a much larger clone lies one nucleotide away. This chain uses TRBV30 with TRBJ2-3; D not certain. This CDR3 spans 14 amino acids. The germline CDR1 and CDR2 sequences are GTSNPN and SVGIG (reference sequence). This CDR3 is CACSVGYGTDTQYF. The DNA of the CDR3 is TGTGCCTGTAGTGTGGGGTATGGCACAGATACGCAGTATTTT.